These 20 T cell receptor beta chains came from one sample sequenced in a study of lymphopenia after photon versus proton radiotherapy. Sequenced by immunoSEQ multiplex PCR; TCRdb stores in-frame clones only, minus some. The sample shows about 53,000 clones, more than 70% of them seen only once. The material sequenced was peripheral blood, taken from a patient treated with photon-based radiotherapy. The receptors here all came from a man aged 45 to 65 with gastric cancer.

This clone has a handful of counts. This chain links TRBV19 with TRBJ1-1; TRBD1 agrees at 9 bases. V lost 6 bases to trimming and J lost 10 bases; unmatched junction nucleotides: 9. Germline V lookup: CDR1 LNHDA, CDR2 SQIVND (reference sequence). The CDR3 spans 13 residues. The chain's CDR3 is CASSTGGAAVAFF. CDR3 bases: TGTGCCAGTAGCACAGGGGGCGCGGCGGTAGCTTTCTTT.

The rearrangement links TRBV19 to TRBJ2-6; D tentatively fits TRBD1 or TRBD2 (5 bases each). CDR3 length: 15 amino acids. Trimming cost V 6 bases and J 0 bases, with 9 bases left between them. CDR1 LNHDA and CDR2 SQIVND come from the germline V gene (reference sequence). CDR3 sequence: CASRGVHSGANVLTF. For the CDR3, the DNA is TGTGCCAGTAGGGGGGTCCACTCTGGGGCCAACGTCCTGACTTTC.

The rearrangement joins TRBV2 to TRBJ2-2, with unresolved D. Germline lookup yields CDR1 SNHLY and CDR2 FYNNEI. The CDR3 runs to 14 residues. The germline V and J ends were trimmed by 4 bases and 2 bases, with 8 bases remaining between them. The CDR3 sequence is CASSGDTNTGELFF. CDR3 DNA sequence: TGTGCCAGCAGTGGGGATACTAACACCGGGGAGCTGTTTTTT.

The sample holds a few counts of this clone. The J gene is TRBJ1-4, the V gene TRBV6-5; D unresolved. Germline CDR1 and CDR2: MNHEY and SVGAGI. V lost 2 bases and J 10 bases, leaving 8 bases between the germline ends. There are 12 residues in the CDR3. The CDR3 sequence is CASSYPSGKLFF. The CDR3 DNA sequence: TGTGCCAGCAGTTACCCAAGCGGAAAACTGTTTTTT.

The chain is built from TRBV4-3 and TRBJ2-5; TRBD1 might be the D (7 bases). TRBJ2-7 explains the end of the DNA better; the J call may be wrong. Germline V CDR1 and CDR2: LGHNA, YSLEER. The CDR3 has 14 amino acids. The CDR3 reads CASSQDRGTVEQYF. The CDR3 DNA follows: TGCGCCAGCAGCCAAGATCGGGGGACAGTCGAGCAGTACTTC.

This clone was detected once. V gene TRBV11-2 combines with J gene TRBJ1-2; the match to TRBD1 covers 7 bases. The germline V gene has CDR1 SGHAT and CDR2 FQNNGV. J gave up 0 bases and V 6 bases, and 10 bases lay outside the gene matches. The CDR3 consists of 16 residues. The CDR3 DNA reads as TGTGCCAGCAGACAGGGGTCGGCAGGGCCTAACTATGGCTACACCTTC. This gives the protein CASRQGSAGPNYGYTF. Full variable domain (rest looked up from reference TRBV11-2 and TRBJ1-2): EAGVAQSPRYKIIEKRQSVAFWCNPISGHATLYWYQQILGQGPKLLIQFQNNGVVDDSQLPKDRFSAERLKGVDSTLKIQPAKLEDSAVYLCASRQGSAGPNYGYTFGSGTRLTVV.

CDR3 in DNA: TGCGCCAGCAGCTTGGAGTATGCAGGGGGATCCAGCGAGCAGTACTTC. Encoded protein: CASSLEYAGGSSEQYF. The chain carries TRBV5-1 and TRBJ2-7; 7 bases fit TRBD1. The CDR3 has 16 amino acids. In germline, CDR1 is SGHRS, CDR2 YFSETQ. V shed 0 bases and J 6 bases; nucleotides not matched to a gene: 12.

V and J are TRBV7-6 and TRBJ2-5; TRBD1 might be the D (5 bases). In germline, CDR1 is SGHVS, CDR2 FNYEAQ. This CDR3 is built from 14 residues. The V end lost 2 bases, the J end lost 2 bases, and 9 bases lay between the germline ends. The CDR3 nucleotides read TGTGCCAGCAGCTTAATGCAGGGTCAAGAGACCCAGTACTTC. Amino acids: CASSLMQGQETQYF.

The V gene is TRBV6-1, the J gene TRBJ2-7; D ambiguous. Germline assignment: CDR1 MNHNS and CDR2 SASEGT. V was shortened by 6 bases and J by 0 bases, with 15 bases between the two germline ends. The CDR3 covers 15 residues. CDR3 sequence: CASSQRVPSSYEQYF. The CDR3 coding sequence is TGTGCCAGCAGCCAAAGGGTCCCGAGCTCCTACGAGCAGTACTTC.

This chain uses TRBV14 with TRBJ2-5; 7 bases match TRBD1. CDR1 and CDR2 from the germline V gene are SGHDN and FVKESK. This CDR3 comprises 18 residues. Trimming removed 2 bases from V and 1 base from J; junction bases left unmatched: 13. The DNA for the CDR3 is TGTGCCAGCAGCCAAATTTTGGGCGGACAGGCCTTCCAAGAGACCCAGTACTTC. This translates into CASSQILGGQAFQETQYF.

The chain's CDR3 is CASSLEELAGGPGTDTQYF. In DNA form, the CDR3 reads TGTGCCAGCAGCTTGGAGGAGCTAGCGGGAGGGCCGGGCACAGATACGCAGTATTTT. V and J are TRBV5-4 and TRBJ2-3, with 12 bases that match TRBD2. The junction had 9 bases not matched to a gene; V was cut back by 0 bases and J by 1 base. Per the germline V gene, CDR1 is SGHNT and CDR2 is YYREEE (reference sequence). There are 19 residues in the CDR3. The variable domain in full, completed from reference TRBV5-4 and TRBJ2-3, reads ETGVTQSPTHLIKTRGQQVTLRCSSQSGHNTVSWYQQALGQGPQFIFQYYREEENGRGNFPPRFSGLQFPNYSSELNVNALELDDSALYLCASSLEELAGGPGTDTQYFGPGTRLTVL.

The CDR3 region is CASSQRLAVGSYEQYF. The CDR3 region has the DNA TGCGCCAGCAGCCAAAGACTAGCGGTGGGATCCTACGAGCAGTACTTC. The V call is TRBV4-1, the J call TRBJ2-7; TRBD2 aligns across 9 bases. The V gene end was trimmed by 2 bases and the J gene end by 1 base; junction bases not matched to a gene: 6. The CDR3 extends over 16 amino acids. Germline V lookup: CDR1 MGHRA, CDR2 YSYEKL.

The chain links TRBV11-3 to TRBJ2-1, with TRBD1 as a possible D gene (6 bases). This CDR3 region has 15 residues. CDR1 is SGHNT and CDR2 is YENEEA in the germline V gene. The V gene lost 0 bases and the J gene lost 6 bases, with 12 bases spanning the gap. CDR3 protein: CASSLDSGAPNEQFF. Here the CDR3 DNA reads TGTGCCAGCAGCTTAGATTCAGGGGCCCCCAATGAGCAGTTCTTC. Filled out from reference TRBV11-3 and TRBJ2-1, the complete variable domain reads EAGVVQSPRYKIIEKKQPVAFWCNPISGHNTLYWYLQNLGQGPELLIRYENEEAVDDSQLPKDRFSAERLKGVDSTLKIQPAELGDSAVYLCASSLDSGAPNEQFFGPGTRLTVL.

The chain is built from TRBV4-2 and TRBJ2-2, with TRBD2 matching 10 bases. This CDR3 is built from 18 residues. Germline loops: CDR1 LGHNA, CDR2 YNFKEQ. The V segment lost 0 bases and the J segment 3 bases; nucleotides outside the gene matches: 7. The CDR3 loop reads CASSQEPSGSKYTGELFF. The DNA of the CDR3 is TGTGCCAGCAGCCAAGAGCCTAGCGGGAGTAAGTACACCGGGGAGCTGTTTTTT.

This clone showed up many times. V gene TRBV11-3 combines with J gene TRBJ2-7; 7 nucleotides match TRBD1. The CDR3 length is 13 residues. CDR1 is SGHNT, CDR2 YENEEA, per germline. After removal of 3 bases from V and 2 bases from J, the junction contained 1 base not matched to a gene. The DNA for the CDR3 is TGTGCCAGCAGCTTTGGGACAGCCTACGAGCAGTACTTC. Its protein is CASSFGTAYEQYF.

The chain couples TRBV4-1 to TRBJ2-7; no definite D call. The V end was cut by 4 bases, the J end by 1 base, with 14 bases between. Per germline, CDR1 MGHRA and CDR2 YSYEKL. This CDR3 contains 15 residues. This chain's CDR3 is CASSPRTGDSYEQYF. The CDR3 DNA reads TGCGCCAGCAGCCCCCGGACCGGTGATTCCTACGAGCAGTACTTC.

This chain connects TRBV6-6 to TRBJ2-2; tentatively, D is TRBD2 (6 bases). The CDR3 is 15 amino acids. Per the germline V gene, CDR1 is MNHNY and CDR2 is SVGAGI (reference sequence). Trimming shortened V by 6 bases and J by 8 bases, and 19 bases separated the two germline ends. The CDR3 loop reads CASRGRLDQGGELFF. In nucleotides, the CDR3 is TGTGCCAGCAGGGGAAGACTAGACCAAGGAGGGGAGCTGTTTTTT.

The J gene is TRBJ2-2, the V gene TRBV7-7, with 7 positions matching TRBD1. Germline V gene lookup returns CDR1 SSHAT and CDR2 FNYEAQ (reference sequence). The V gene end was trimmed by 5 bases and the J gene end by 5 bases; junction bases not matched to a gene: 8. This CDR3 has 15 amino acids. The CDR3 region has the DNA TGTGCCAGCAGCCCCACAGGGGAGTGGACCGGGGAGCTGTTTTTT. The encoded protein is CASSPTGEWTGELFF.

V and J are TRBV5-1 and TRBJ1-1, with D perhaps TRBD1 (5 bases). CDR1 is SGHRS, CDR2 YFSETQ, per germline. The CDR3 consists of 14 residues. V dropped 0 bases and J dropped 1 base, with 7 bases sitting between them. The DNA of the CDR3 is TGCGCCAGCAGCTTGGAAAGGGGGAACACTGAAGCTTTCTTT. The encoded protein is CASSLERGNTEAFF.

J is TRBJ2-3 and V is TRBV18, with a weak D call TRBD2 (6 bases). The CDR3 is 14 residues long. V was trimmed by 10 bases and J by 2 bases, leaving 16 bases between them. Per the germline V gene, CDR1 is KGHSH and CDR2 is LQKENI. The CDR3 spells CATSTRGNTDTQYF. The CDR3, as DNA: TGTGCCACCTCCACACGCGGGAACACAGATACGCAGTATTTT.